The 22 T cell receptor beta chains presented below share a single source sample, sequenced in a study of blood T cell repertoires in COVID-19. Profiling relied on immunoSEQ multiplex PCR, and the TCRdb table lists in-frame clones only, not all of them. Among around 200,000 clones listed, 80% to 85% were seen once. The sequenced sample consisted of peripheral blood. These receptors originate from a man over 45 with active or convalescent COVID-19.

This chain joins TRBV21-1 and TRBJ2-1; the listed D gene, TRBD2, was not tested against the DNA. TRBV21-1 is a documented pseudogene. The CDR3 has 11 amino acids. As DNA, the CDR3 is TGTGCCAGCAGTCCCCCTAGTCTGCAGTTCTTC. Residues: CASSPPSLQFF.

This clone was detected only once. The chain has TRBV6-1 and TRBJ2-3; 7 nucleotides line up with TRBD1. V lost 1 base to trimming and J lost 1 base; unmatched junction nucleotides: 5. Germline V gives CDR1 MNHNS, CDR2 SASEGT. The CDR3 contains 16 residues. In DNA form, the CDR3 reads TGTGCCAGCAGTGAAGTTGTAGGACAGGGCACAGATACGCAGTATTTT. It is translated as CASSEVVGQGTDTQYF.

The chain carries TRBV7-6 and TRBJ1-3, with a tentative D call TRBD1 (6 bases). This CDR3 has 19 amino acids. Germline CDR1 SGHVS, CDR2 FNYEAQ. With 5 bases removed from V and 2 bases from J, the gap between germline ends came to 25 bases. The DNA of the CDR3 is TGTGCCAGCAGCCCGACCCCCCCGAGACAGGCGAGGACTGGAAACACCATATATTTT. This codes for CASSPTPPRQARTGNTIYF.

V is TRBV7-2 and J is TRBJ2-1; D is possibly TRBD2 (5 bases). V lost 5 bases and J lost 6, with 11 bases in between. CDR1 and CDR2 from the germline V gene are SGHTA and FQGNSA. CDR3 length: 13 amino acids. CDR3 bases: TGTGCCAGCAGCGCTGGACTCTTCAATGAGCAGTTCTTC. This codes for CASSAGLFNEQFF.

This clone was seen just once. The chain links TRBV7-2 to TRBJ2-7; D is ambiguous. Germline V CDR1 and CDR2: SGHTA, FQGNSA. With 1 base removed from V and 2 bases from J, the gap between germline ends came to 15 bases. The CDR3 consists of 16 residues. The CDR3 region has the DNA TGTGCCAGCAGCTTAGGTCCGGTAGAAATTACCTACGAGCAGTACTTC. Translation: CASSLGPVEITYEQYF.

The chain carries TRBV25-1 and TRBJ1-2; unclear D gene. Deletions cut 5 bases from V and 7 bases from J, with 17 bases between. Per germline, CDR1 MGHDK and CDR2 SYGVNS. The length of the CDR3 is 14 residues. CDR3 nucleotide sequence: TGTGCCAGCAGTCACCCGATAGCCCAGTTTGGCTACACCTTC. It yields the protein CASSHPIAQFGYTF.

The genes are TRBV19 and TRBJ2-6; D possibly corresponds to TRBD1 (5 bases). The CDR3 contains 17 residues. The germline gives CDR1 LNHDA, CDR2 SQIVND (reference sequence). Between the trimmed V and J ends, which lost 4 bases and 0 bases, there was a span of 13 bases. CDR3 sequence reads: CASSKEDTLSGANVLTF. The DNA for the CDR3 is TGTGCCAGTAGTAAAGAGGACACCCTCTCTGGGGCCAACGTCCTGACTTTC.

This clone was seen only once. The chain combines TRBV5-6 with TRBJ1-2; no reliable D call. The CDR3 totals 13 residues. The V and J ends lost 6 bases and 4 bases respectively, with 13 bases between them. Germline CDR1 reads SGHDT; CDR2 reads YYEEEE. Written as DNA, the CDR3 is TGTGCCAGCACCGAGTCTCCGAGCTATGGCTACACCTTC. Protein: CASTESPSYGYTF.

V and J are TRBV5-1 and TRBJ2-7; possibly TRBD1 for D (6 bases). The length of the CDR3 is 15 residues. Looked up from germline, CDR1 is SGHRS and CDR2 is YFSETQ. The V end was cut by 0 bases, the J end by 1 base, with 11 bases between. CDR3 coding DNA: TGCGCCAGCAGCTTGGGCCCCCAGGGGTCCTACGAGCAGTACTTC. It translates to CASSLGPQGSYEQYF. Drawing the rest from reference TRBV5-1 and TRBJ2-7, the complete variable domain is KAGVTQTPRYLIKTRGQQVTLSCSPISGHRSVSWYQQTPGQGLQFLFEYFSETQRNKGNFPGRFSGRQFSNSRSEMNVSTLELGDSALYLCASSLGPQGSYEQYFGPGTRLTVT.

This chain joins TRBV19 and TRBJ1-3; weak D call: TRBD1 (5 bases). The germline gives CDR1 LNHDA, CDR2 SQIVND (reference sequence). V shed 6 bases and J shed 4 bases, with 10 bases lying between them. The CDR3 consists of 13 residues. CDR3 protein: CASRQGGGNTIYF. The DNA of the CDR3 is TGTGCCAGTAGGCAGGGAGGAGGAAACACCATATATTTT.

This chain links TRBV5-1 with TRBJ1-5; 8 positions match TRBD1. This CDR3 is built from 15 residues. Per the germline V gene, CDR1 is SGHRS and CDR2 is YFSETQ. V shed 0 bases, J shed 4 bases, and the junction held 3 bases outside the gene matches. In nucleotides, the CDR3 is TGCGCCAGCAGCTTGGACAGGGGGGAGAATCAGCCCCAGCATTTT. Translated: CASSLDRGENQPQHF.

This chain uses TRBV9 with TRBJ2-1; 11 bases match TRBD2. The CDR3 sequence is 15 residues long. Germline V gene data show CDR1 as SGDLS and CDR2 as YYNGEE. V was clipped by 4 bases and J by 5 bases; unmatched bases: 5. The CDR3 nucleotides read TGTGCCAGCAGCTTGGGACTAGCGGAACACAATGAGCAGTTCTTC. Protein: CASSLGLAEHNEQFF. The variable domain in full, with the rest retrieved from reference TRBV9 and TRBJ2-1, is DSGVTQTPKHLITATGQRVTLRCSPRSGDLSVYWYQQSLDQGLQFLIQYYNGEERAKGNILERFSAQQFPDLHSELNLSSLELGDSALYFCASSLGLAEHNEQFFGPGTRLTVL.

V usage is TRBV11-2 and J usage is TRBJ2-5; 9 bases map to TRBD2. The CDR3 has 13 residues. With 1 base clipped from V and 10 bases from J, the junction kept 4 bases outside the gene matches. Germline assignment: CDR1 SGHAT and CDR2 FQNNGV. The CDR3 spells CASSLVAGELQYF. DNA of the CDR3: TGTGCCAGCAGCTTAGTAGCGGGGGAACTCCAGTACTTC.

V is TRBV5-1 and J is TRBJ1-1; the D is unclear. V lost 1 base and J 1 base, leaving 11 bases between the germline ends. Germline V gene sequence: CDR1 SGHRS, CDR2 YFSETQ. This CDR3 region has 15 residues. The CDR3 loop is CASSLSLQPNTEAFF. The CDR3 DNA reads TGCGCCAGCAGCTTGAGTCTACAGCCGAACACTGAAGCTTTCTTT. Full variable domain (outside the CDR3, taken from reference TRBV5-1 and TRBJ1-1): KAGVTQTPRYLIKTRGQQVTLSCSPISGHRSVSWYQQTPGQGLQFLFEYFSETQRNKGNFPGRFSGRQFSNSRSEMNVSTLELGDSALYLCASSLSLQPNTEAFFGQGTRLTVV.

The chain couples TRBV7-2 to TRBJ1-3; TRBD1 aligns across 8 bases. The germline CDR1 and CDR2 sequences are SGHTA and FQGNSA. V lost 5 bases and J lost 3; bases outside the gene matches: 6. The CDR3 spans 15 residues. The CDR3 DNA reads TGTGCCAGCAGCCCCCGGACAGGGAGTGGAAACACCATATATTTT. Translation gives CASSPRTGSGNTIYF. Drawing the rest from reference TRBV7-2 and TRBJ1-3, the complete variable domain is GAGVSQSPSNKVTEKGKDVELRCDPISGHTALYWYRQSLGQGLEFLIYFQGNSAPDKSGLPSDRFSAERTGGSVSTLTIQRTQQEDSAVYLCASSPRTGSGNTIYFGEGSWLTVV.

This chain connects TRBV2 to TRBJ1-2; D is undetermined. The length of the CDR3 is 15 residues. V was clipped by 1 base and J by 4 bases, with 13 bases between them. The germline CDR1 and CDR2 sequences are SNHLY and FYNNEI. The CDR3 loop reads CASSEGLGRAYGYTF. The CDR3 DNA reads TGTGCCAGCAGTGAAGGGTTGGGGAGGGCCTATGGCTACACCTTC.

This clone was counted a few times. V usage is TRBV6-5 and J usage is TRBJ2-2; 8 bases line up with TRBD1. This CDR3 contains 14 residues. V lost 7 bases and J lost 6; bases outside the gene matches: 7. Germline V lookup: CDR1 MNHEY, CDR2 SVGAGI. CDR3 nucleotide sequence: TGTGCCAGCACCATTGACAGGGGTGCCGGGGAGCTGTTTTTT. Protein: CASTIDRGAGELFF.

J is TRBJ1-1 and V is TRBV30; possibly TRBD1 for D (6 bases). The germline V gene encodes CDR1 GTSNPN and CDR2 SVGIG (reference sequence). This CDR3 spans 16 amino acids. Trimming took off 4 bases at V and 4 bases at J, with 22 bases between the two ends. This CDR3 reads CAWKGGGRMLSTEAFF. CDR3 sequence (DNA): TGTGCCTGGAAGGGAGGGGGGAGGATGTTAAGCACTGAAGCTTTCTTT.

CDR3 protein: CATSRRQGASNQPQHF. In DNA form, the CDR3 reads TGTGCCACCAGCAGACGACAGGGGGCCAGCAATCAGCCCCAGCATTTT. The J gene is TRBJ1-5, the V gene TRBV15; the match to TRBD1 covers 10 bases. Trimming at V came to 2 bases and at J to 1 base, leaving 2 bases not matched to a gene. Per the germline V gene, CDR1 is LNHNV and CDR2 is YYDKDF (reference sequence). This CDR3 is 16 amino acids long.

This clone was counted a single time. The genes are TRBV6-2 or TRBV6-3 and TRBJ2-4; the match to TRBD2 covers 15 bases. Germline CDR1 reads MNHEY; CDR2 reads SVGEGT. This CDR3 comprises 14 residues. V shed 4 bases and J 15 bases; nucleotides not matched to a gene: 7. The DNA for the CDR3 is TGTGCCAGCAGTTGGACTAGCGGGGGGGCAGTCCTGTACTTC. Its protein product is CASSWTSGGAVLYF.

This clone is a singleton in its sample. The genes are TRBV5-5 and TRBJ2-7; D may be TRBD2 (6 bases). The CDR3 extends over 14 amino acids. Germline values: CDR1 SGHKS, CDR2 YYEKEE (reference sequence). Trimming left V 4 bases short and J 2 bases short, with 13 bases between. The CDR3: CASSGGSGAYEQYF. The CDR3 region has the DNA TGTGCCAGCAGCGGGGGGTCAGGAGCCTACGAGCAGTACTTC. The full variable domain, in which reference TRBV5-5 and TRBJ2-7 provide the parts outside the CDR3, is DAGVTQSPTHLIKTRGQQVTLRCSPISGHKSVSWYQQVLGQGPQFIFQYYEKEERGRGNFPDRFSARQFPNYSSELNVNALLLGDSALYLCASSGGSGAYEQYFGPGTRLTVT.

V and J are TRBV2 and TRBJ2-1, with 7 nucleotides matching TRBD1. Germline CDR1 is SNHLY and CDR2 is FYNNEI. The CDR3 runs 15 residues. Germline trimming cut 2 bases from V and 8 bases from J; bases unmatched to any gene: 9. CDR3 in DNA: TGTGCCAGCAGTGAATTAGGGCAGGGGGTCGATGAGCAGTTCTTC. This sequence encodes CASSELGQGVDEQFF. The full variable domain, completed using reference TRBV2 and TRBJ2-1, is EPEVTQTPSHQVTQMGQEVILRCVPISNHLYFYWYRQILGQKVEFLVSFYNNEISEKSEIFDDQFSVERPDGSNFTLKIRSTKLEDSAMYFCASSELGQGVDEQFFGPGTRLTVL.